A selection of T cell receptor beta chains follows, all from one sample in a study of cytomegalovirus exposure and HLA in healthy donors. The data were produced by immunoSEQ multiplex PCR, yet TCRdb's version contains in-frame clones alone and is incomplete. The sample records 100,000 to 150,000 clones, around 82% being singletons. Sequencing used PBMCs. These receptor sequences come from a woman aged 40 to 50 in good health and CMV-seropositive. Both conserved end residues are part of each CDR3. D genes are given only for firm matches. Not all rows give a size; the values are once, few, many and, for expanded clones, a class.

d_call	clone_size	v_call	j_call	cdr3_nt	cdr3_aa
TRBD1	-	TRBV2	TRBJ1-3	TGTGCCAGCAACCCCGGGACAGAGGACACCATATATTTT	CASNPGTEDTIYF
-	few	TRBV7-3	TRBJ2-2	TGTGCCAGCAGCTCAGACACCGGGGAGCTGTTTTTT	CASSSDTGELFF
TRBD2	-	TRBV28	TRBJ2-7	TGTGCCAGCAGTTTACTAGCGGGACCTTACGAGCAGTACTTC	CASSLLAGPYEQYF
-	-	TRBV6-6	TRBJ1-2	TGTGCCAGCAGTTACCTATATGGCTACACCTTC	CASSYLYGYTF
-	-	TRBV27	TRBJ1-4	TGTGCCAGCAAACCGGAGGGGCCCTATGAAAAACTGTTTTTT	CASKPEGPYEKLFF
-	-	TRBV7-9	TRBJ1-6	TGTGCCAGCAGCCCTAAACCCCCCACCCTCCACTTT	CASSPKPPTLHF
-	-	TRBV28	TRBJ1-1	TGTGCCAGCAGTCCTCACAGGGAAGGTAGCACTGAAGCTTTCTTT	CASSPHREGSTEAFF
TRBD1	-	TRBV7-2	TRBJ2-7	TGTGCCAGCAGCTTAACACAGGGGGCCTACGAGCAGTACTTC	CASSLTQGAYEQYF
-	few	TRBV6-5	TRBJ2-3	TGTGCCAGCAGTTACTCGGCCCCAGATACGCAGTATTTT	CASSYSAPDTQYF
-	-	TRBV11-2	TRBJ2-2	TGTGCCAGCAGCTTAGGGGGACATCATCTAGACACCGGGGAGCTGTTTTTT	CASSLGGHHLDTGELFF
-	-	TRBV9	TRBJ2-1	TGTGCCAGCAGCGCACGACTAGAGGATTGGAATGAGCAGTTCTTC	CASSARLEDWNEQFF
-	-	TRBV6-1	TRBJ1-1	TGTGCCAGCAATCCGAGGATGGAAAACACTGAAGCTTTCTTT	CASNPRMENTEAFF
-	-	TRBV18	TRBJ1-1	TGTGCCAGCTCACCACCCGGACAGCCGAACACTGAAGCTTTCTTT	CASSPPGQPNTEAFF
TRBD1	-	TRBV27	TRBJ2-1	TGTGCCAGCAGGGGGACAGGGTGGTACAATGAGCAGTTCTTC	CASRGTGWYNEQFF
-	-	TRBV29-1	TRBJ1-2	TGCAGCGTTGTCAGGGGCTCCGGCTATGGCTACACCTTC	CSVVRGSGYGYTF
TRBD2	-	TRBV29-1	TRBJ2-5	TGCAGCGGGATATGGGGTAGCGGGATTGGGACCCAGTACTTC	CSGIWGSGIGTQYF
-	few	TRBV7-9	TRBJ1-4	TGTGCCAGCAGCCAAAACAGTGGCGAAAAACTGTTTTTT	CASSQNSGEKLFF
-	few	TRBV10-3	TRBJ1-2	TGTGCCATCAGTGAGTCGGGAGAGAGGAGCTACACCTTC	CAISESGERSYTF
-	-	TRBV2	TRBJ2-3	TGTGCCAGCGCCCGTTTTACAGGGTTGGGGTCAGATACGCAGTATTTT	CASARFTGLGSDTQYF
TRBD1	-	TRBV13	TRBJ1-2	TGTGCCAGCAGCCCGGACAGGGTATATGGCTACACCTTC	CASSPDRVYGYTF
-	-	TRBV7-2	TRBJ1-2	TGTGCCAGCAGCTTAACCGGACAGCCAGCCTATGGCTACACCTTC	CASSLTGQPAYGYTF
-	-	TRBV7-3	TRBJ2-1	TGTGCCAGCAGCTCCGGCGGGACAGCATCCAATGAGCAGTTCTTC	CASSSGGTASNEQFF
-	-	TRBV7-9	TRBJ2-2	TGTGCCAGCCTCCCCACCCAGGGGGAGCTGTTTTTT	CASLPTQGELFF
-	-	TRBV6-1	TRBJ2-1	TGTGCCAGCAGTGCGGAGAACGGGTCGGGCAATGAGCAGTTCTTC	CASSAENGSGNEQFF
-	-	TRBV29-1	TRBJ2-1	TGCAGCGTTGATAAGCAGGTCTCCTACAATGAGCAGTTCTTC	CSVDKQVSYNEQFF
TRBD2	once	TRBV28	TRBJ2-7	TGTGCCAGCAGTCCGGGACTAGCATTGTACGAGCAGTACTTC	CASSPGLALYEQYF
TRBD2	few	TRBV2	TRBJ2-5	TGTGCCAGCACTCCACTAGCGCGGGAGACCCAGTACTTC	CASTPLARETQYF
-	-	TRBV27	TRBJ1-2	TGTGCCAGCAGCTTAGGGGCAGAACCTGAAGCTAACTATGGCTACACCTTC	CASSLGAEPEANYGYTF
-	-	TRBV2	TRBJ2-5	TGTGCCAGCAGTGCCCCTCCTCCCGAGACCCAGTACTTC	CASSAPPPETQYF
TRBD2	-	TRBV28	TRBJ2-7	TGTGCCACTCGACGGATCGGGCAGGGACTACCAACCTACGAGCAGTACTTC	CATRRIGQGLPTYEQYF
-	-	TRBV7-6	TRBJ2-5	TGTGCCAGCAGCTCCTCGCACGGAGAGACCCAGTACTTC	CASSSSHGETQYF
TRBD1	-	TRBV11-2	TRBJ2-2	TGTGCCAGCAGCTTATTATTGGGACAGATCATCGCCGGGGAGCTGTTTTTT	CASSLLLGQIIAGELFF
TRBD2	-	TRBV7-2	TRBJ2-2	TGTGCCAGCAGCCCCAGGACTAGCGGGAACACCGGGGAGCTGTTTTTT	CASSPRTSGNTGELFF
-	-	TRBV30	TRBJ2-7	TGTGCCTTTACTCCCCCGGGAACCTACGAGCAGTACTTC	CAFTPPGTYEQYF
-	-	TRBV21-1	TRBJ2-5	TGTGCCAGCATAAAGGACAGGGGGCCCCAAGAGACCCAGTACTTC	CASIKDRGPQETQYF
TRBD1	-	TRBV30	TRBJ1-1	TGTGCCTGGAGAGTCACCGGGACAGGGAACACTGAAGCTTTCTTT	CAWRVTGTGNTEAFF
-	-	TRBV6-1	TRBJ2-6	TGTGCCAGCAGTGAGATGGGGCCTGGGGCCAACGTCCTGACTTTC	CASSEMGPGANVLTF